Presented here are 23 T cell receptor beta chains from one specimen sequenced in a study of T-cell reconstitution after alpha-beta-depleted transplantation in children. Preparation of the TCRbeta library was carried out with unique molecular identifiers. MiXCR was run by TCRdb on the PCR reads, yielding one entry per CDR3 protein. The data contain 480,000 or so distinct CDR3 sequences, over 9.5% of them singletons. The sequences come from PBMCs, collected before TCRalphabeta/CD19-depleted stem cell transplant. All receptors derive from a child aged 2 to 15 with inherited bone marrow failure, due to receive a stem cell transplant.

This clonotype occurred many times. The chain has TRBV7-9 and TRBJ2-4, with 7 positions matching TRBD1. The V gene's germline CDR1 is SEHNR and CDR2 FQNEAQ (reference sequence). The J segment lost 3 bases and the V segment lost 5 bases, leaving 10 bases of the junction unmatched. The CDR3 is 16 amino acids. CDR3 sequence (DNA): TGTGCCAGCAGCCCGACAGGGTCATTAGGCAAAAACATTCAGTACTTC. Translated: CASSPTGSLGKNIQYF.

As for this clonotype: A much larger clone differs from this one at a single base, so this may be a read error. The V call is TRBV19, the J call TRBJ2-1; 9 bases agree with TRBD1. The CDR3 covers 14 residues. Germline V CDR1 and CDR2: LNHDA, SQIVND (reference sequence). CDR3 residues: CASRQGANYNQQFF. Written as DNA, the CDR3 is TGTGCCAGTAGACAGGGGGCTAACTACAATCAGCAGTTCTTC.

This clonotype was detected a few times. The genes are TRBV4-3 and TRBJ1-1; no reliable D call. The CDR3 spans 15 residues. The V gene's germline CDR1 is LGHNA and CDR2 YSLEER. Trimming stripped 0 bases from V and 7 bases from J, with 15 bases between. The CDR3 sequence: CASSQEGFVRDEAFF. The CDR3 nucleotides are TGCGCCAGCAGCCAAGAAGGGTTCGTTAGGGATGAAGCTTTCTTT.

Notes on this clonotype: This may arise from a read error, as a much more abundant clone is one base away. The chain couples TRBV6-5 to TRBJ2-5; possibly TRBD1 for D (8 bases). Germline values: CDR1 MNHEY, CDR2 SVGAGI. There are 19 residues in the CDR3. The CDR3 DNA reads TGTGCCAGCAGTTTGCTGGACAGGGAGGGTGAGCACCCCCAAGAGACCCAGTGCTTC. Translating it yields CASSLLDREGEHPQETQCF.

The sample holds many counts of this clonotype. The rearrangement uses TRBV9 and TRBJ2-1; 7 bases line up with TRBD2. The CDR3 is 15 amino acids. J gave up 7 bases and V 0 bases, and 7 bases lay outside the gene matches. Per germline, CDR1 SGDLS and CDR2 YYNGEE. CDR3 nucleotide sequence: TGTGCCAGCAGCGTAGTTGGCGGGAGTCGTAATGAGCAGTTCTTC. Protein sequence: CASSVVGGSRNEQFF.

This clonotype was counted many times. CDR3 bases: TGTGCCATCAGTGGCGACAGGGGGCTATTGGAGACCCAGTACTTC. As protein: CAISGDRGLLETQYF. The chain carries TRBV10-3 and TRBJ2-5; TRBD1 aligns across 10 bases. The CDR3 loop spans 15 amino acids. CDR1 ENHRY and CDR2 SYGVKD come from the germline V gene. After removal of 4 bases from V and 5 bases from J, the junction contained 7 bases not matched to a gene.

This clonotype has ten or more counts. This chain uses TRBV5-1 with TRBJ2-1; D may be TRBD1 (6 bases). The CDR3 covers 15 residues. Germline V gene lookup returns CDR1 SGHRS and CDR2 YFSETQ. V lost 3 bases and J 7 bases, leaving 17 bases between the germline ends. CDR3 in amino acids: CASSSTGHSSNEQFF. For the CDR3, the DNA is TGCGCCAGCAGCTCGACGGGACATAGTTCAAATGAGCAGTTCTTC.

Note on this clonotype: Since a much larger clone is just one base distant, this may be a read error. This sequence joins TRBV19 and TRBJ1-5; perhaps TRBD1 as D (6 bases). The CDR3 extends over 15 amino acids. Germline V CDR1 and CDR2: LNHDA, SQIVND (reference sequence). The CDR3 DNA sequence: TGTGCCAGTAGTGCAACCCAGGGGAGCAATCAGCCCCAGAATTTT. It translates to CASSATQGSNQPQNF.

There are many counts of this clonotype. CDR3 loop: CASSLALFKETQYF. The DNA for the CDR3 is TGTGCCAGCAGCTTGGCCCTATTTAAAGAGACCCAGTACTTC. The V gene is TRBV5-8, the J gene TRBJ2-5; D is unresolved. CDR3 length: 14 residues. The ends were cut back, 0 bases at V and 3 bases at J, with 9 bases in the middle. Germline V CDR1 and CDR2: SGHTS, YDEGEE.

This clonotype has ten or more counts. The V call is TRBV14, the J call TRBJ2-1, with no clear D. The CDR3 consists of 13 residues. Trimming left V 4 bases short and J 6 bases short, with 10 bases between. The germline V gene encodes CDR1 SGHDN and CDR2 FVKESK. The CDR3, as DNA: TGTGCCAGCAGCCCTGGACGGTTCAATGAGCAGTTCTTC. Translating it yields CASSPGRFNEQFF.

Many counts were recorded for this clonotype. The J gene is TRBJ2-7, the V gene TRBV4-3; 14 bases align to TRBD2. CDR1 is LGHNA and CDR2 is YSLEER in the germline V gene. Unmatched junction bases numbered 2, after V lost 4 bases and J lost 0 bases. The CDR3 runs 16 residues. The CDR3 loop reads CASSRGLAGGSYEQYF. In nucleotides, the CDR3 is TGCGCCAGCAGCCGTGGACTAGCGGGAGGCTCCTACGAGCAGTACTTC.

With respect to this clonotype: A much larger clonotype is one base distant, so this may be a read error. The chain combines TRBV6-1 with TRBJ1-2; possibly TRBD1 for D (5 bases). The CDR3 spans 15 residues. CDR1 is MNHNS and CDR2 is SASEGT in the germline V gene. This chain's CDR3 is CASSLSGTERYGCTF. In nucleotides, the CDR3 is TGTGCCAGCAGTCTGTCCGGGACGGAACGCTATGGCTGCACCTTC.

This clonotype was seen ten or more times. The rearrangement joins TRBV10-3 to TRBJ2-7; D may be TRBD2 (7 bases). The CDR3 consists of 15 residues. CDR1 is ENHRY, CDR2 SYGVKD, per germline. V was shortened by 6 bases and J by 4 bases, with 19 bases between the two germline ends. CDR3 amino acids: CAISGGRDISYEQYF. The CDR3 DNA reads TGTGCCATCAGCGGGGGGCGGGATATCTCTTACGAGCAGTACTTC.

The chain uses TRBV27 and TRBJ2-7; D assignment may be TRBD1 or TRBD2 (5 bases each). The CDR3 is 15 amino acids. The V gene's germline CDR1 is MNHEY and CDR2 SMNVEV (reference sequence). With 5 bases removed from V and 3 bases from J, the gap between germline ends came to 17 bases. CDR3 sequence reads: CASSLRGGGYYEQYF. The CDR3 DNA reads TGTGCCAGCAGTCTTAGGGGCGGAGGCTACTACGAGCAGTACTTC.

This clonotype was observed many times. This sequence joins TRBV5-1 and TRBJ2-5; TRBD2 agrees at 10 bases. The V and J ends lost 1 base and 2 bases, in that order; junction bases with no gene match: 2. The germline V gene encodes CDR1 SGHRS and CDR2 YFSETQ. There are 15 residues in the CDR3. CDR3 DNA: TGCGCCAGCAGCTTGAGACTAGCGGGTCAAGAGACCCAGTACTTC. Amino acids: CASSLRLAGQETQYF.

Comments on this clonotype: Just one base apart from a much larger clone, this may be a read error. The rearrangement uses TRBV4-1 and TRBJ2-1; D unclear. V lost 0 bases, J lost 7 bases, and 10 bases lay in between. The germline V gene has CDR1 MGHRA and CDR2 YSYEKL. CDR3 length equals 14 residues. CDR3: CASSQELEINEQFF. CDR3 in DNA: TGCGCCAGCAGCCAAGAGTTAGAGATTAATGAGCAGTTCTTC.

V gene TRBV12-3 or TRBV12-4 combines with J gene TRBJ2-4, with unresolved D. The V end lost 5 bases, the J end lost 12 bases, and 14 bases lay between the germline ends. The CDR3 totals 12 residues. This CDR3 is CASSTTGRAQYF. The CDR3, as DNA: TGTGCCAGCAGTACCACCGGCCGGGCTCAGTACTTC.

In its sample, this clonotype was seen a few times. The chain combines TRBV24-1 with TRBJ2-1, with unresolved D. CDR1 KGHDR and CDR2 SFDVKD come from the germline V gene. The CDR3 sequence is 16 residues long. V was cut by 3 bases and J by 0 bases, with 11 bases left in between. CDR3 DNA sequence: TGTGCCACCAGTGATCCCGTCCCTAGCTCCTACAATGAGCAGTTCTTC. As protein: CATSDPVPSSYNEQFF.

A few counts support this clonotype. This CDR3 reads CASSLSGRTSNQPQHF. DNA of the CDR3: TGTGCCAGCAGTTTATCAGGGCGGACTAGCAATCAGCCCCAGCATTTT. V is TRBV27 and J is TRBJ1-5, with no clear D. V lost 0 bases, J lost 0 bases, and 9 bases lay in between. The germline gives CDR1 MNHEY, CDR2 SMNVEV (reference sequence). CDR3 length equals 16 residues.

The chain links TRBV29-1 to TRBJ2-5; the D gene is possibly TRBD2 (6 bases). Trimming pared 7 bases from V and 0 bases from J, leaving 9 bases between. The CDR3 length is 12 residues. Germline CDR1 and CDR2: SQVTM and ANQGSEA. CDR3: CSGGDYQETQYF. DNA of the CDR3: TGCAGCGGGGGGGACTACCAAGAGACCCAGTACTTC.

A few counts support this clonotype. CDR3 protein: CASSSRKEEQFF. CDR3 nucleotides: TGTGCCAGCAGCTCCCGTAAGGAGGAGCAGTTCTTC. This chain joins TRBV7-2 and TRBJ2-1; D ambiguous. The CDR3 totals 12 residues. From germline, CDR1 is SGHTA and CDR2 FQGNSA. V shed 4 bases and J shed 10 bases, with 11 bases lying between them.

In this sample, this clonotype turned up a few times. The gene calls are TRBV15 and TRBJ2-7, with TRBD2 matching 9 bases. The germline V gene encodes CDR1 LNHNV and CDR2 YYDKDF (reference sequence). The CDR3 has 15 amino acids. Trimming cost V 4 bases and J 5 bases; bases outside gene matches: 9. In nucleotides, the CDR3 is TGTGCCACCAGCAATGCGGCGGGAGGGTACCACGAGCAGTACTTC. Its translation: CATSNAAGGYHEQYF.

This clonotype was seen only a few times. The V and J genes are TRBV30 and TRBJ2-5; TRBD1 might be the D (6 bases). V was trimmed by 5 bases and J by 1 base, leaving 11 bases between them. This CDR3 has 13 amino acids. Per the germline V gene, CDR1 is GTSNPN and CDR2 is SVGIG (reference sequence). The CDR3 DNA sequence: TGTGCCTGGGAGAGGACAGTCCAAGAGACCCAGTACTTC. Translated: CAWERTVQETQYF.